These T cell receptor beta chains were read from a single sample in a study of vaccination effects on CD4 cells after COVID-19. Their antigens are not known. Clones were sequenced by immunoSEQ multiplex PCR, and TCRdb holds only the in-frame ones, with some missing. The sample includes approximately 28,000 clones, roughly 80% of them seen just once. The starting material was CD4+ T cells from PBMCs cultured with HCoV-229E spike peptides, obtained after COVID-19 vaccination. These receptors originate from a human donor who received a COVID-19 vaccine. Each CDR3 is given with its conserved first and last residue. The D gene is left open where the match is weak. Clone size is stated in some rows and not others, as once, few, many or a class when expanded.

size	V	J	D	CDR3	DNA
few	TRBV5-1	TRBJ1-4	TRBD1	CASSDLQGSREKLFF	TGCGCCAGCAGCGATTTACAGGGGAGTCGGGAAAAACTGTTTTTT
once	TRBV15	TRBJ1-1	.	CATSSPGGYTEAFF	TGTGCCACCAGCTCCCCCGGGGGTTATACTGAAGCTTTCTTT
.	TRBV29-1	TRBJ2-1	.	CSVAEGRAQEGEQFF	TGCAGCGTGGCAGAGGGTCGCGCCCAGGAGGGTGAGCAGTTCTTC
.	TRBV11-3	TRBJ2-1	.	CASSSSLRESSYNEQFF	TGTGCCAGCAGCTCATCTCTTCGGGAGAGCTCCTACAATGAGCAGTTCTTC
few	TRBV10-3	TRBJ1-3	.	CAITDGTSGNTIYF	TGTGCCATCACCGACGGTACCTCTGGAAACACCATATATTTT
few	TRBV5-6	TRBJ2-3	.	CASSFGRADTQYF	TGTGCCAGCAGCTTCGGGAGAGCCGATACGCAGTATTTT
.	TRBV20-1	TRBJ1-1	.	CSASYSRTQGRRMNTEAFF	TGCAGTGCTAGTTACAGTCGCACCCAAGGAAGAAGAATGAACACTGAAGCTTTCTTT
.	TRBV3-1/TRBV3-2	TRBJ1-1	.	CASSRQSGDTEAFF	TGTGCCAGCAGCCGTCAATCCGGAGACACTGAAGCTTTCTTT
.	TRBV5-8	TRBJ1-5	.	CASSLVWQPQHF	TGTGCCAGCAGCTTGGTATGGCAGCCCCAGCATTTT
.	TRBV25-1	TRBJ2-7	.	CASSDPVGDEQYF	TGTGCCAGCAGTGACCCCGTAGGTGACGAGCAGTACTTC
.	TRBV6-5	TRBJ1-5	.	CASSYLPSNQPQHF	TGTGCCAGCAGTTACTTACCCAGCAATCAGCCCCAGCATTTT
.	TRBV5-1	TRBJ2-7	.	CASSLAARYEQYF	TGCGCCAGCAGCTTGGCGGCTAGGTACGAGCAGTACTTC
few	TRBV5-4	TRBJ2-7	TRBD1	CASSWDSGEQYF	TGTGCCAGCAGCTGGGACAGCGGCGAGCAGTACTTC
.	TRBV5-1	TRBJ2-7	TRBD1	CASSWDRATYEQYF	TGCGCCAGCAGCTGGGACAGGGCTACCTACGAGCAGTACTTC
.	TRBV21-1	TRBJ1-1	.	CASSKESGQREPRSGDTEAFF	TGTGCCAGCAGCAAAGAATCTGGACAGCGTGAGCCCCGTAGCGGGGACACTGAAGCTTTCTTT
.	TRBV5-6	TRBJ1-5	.	CASARGGIFSNQPQHF	TGTGCCAGCGCCAGGGGTGGGATTTTTAGCAATCAGCCCCAGCATTTT
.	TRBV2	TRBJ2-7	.	CASSAGQLTFYEQYF	TGTGCCAGCAGTGCCGGACAGTTAACCTTCTACGAGCAGTACTTC
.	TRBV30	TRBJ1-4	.	CAWSLGVSTNEKLFF	TGTGCCTGGAGTCTTGGGGTTTCAACTAATGAAAAACTGTTTTTT
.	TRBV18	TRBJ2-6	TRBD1	CASSPAPGTGLSSGANVLTF	TGTGCCAGCTCACCTGCGCCCGGGACAGGACTTTCTTCTGGGGCCAACGTCCTGACTTTC
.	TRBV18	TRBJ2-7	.	CASSPRADSYEQYF	TGTGCCAGCTCACCACGAGCGGACTCCTACGAGCAGTACTTC
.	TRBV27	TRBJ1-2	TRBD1	CASRFTGGEGYTF	TGTGCCAGCAGGTTTACAGGGGGGGAAGGCTACACCTTC
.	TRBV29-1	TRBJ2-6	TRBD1	CSVAVRRGPPGANVLTF	TGCAGCGTGGCGGTTCGCAGGGGGCCTCCTGGGGCCAACGTCCTGACTTTC
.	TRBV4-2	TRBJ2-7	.	CASSQDRDGDLRYEQYF	TGTGCCAGCAGCCAAGATCGAGACGGCGATTTAAGGTACGAGCAGTACTTC
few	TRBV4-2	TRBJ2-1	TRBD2	CASSQDSLAGTYNEQFF	TGTGCCAGCAGCCAAGATTCCCTAGCGGGGACCTACAATGAGCAGTTCTTC
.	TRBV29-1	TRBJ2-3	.	CSVGSGSSTDTQYF	TGCAGCGTTGGGAGCGGGTCTAGCACAGATACGCAGTATTTT
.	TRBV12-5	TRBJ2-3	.	CASGLGREEATQYF	TGTGCTAGTGGTTTGGGGCGGGAAGAGGCTACGCAGTATTTT
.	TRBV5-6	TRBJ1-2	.	CASTSRNAGNYGYTF	TGTGCCAGCACCTCCCGTAACGCGGGGAACTATGGCTACACCTTC
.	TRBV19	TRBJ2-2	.	CASSISLIGTANTGELFF	TGTGCCAGTAGTATATCCTTAATAGGGACGGCGAACACCGGGGAGCTGTTTTTT
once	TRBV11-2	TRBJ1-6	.	CASSLGRDSPLHF	TGTGCCAGCAGCTTAGGTCGGGATTCACCCCTCCACTTT
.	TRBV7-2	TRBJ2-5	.	CASSVGLGETQYF	TGTGCCAGCAGTGTCGGGCTTGGGGAGACCCAGTACTTC
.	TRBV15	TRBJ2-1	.	CATSREARISYNEQFF	TGTGCCACCAGCAGAGAGGCTAGAATCTCCTACAATGAGCAGTTCTTC
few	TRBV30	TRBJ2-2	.	CAWTVITGYRTGELFF	TGTGCCTGGACGGTGATAACAGGGTATCGCACCGGGGAGCTGTTTTTT
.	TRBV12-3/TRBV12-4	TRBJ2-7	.	CASTKGYEQYF	TGTGCCAGCACCAAGGGTTACGAGCAGTACTTC
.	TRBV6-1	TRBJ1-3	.	CASSGGLTGSGNTIYF	TGTGCCAGCAGTGGGGGATTGACAGGCTCTGGAAACACCATATATTTT
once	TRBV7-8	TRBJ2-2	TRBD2	CASSFSGGASGELFF	TGTGCCAGCAGCTTCTCCGGGGGGGCCTCCGGGGAGCTGTTTTTT
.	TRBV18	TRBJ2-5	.	CASSPVGQETQYF	TGTGCCAGCTCACCAGTAGGGCAAGAGACCCAGTACTTC
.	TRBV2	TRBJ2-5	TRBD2	CASGAGTRSETQYF	TGTGCCAGCGGGGCCGGGACTAGATCCGAGACCCAGTACTTC